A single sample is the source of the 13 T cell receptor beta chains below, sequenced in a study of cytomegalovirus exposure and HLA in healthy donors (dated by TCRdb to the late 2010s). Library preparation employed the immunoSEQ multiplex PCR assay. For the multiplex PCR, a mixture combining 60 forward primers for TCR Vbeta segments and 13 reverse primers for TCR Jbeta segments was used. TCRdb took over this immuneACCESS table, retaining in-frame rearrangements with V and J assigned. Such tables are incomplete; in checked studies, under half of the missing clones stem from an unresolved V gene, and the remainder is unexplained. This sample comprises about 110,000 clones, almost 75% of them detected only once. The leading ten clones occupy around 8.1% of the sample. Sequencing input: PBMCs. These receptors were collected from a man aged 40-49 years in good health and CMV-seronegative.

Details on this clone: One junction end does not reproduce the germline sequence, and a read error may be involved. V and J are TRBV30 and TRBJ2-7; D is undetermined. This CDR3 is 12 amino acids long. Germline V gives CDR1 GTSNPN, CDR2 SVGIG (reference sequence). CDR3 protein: CACSGTIYEQYF. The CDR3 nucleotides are TGTGCCTGCAGTGGTACTATCTACGAGCAGTACTTC. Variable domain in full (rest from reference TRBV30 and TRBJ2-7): SQTIHQWPATLVQPVGSPLSLECTVEGTSNPNLYWYRQAAGRGLQLLFYSVGIGQISSEVPQNLSASRPQDRQFILSSKKLLLSDSGFYLCACSGTIYEQYFGPGTRLTVT.

The CDR3 loop is CSVLSVGTGGSNYGYTF. The DNA of the CDR3 is TGCAGCGTTTTGTCGGTGGGGACAGGGGGGTCTAACTATGGCTACACCTTC. The chain links TRBV29-1 to TRBJ1-2, with TRBD1 matching over 11 bases. J lost 0 bases, V lost 5 bases, and 11 bases had no gene match. The CDR3 is 17 amino acids. Germline assignment: CDR1 SQVTM and CDR2 ANQGSEA.

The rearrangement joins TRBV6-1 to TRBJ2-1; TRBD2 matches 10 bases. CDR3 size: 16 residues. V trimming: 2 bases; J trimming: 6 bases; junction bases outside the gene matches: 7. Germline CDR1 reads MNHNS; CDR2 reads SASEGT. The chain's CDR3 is CASSELRTSGSNEQFF. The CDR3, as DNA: TGTGCCAGCAGTGAACTCCGGACTAGCGGATCCAATGAGCAGTTCTTC.

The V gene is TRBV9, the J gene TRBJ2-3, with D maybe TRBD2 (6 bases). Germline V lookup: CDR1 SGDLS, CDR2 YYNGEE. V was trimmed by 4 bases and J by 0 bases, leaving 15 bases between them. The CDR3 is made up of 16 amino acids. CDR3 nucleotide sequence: TGTGCCAGCAGCACACACGCGGGGTTTAGCACAGATACGCAGTATTTT. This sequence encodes CASSTHAGFSTDTQYF.

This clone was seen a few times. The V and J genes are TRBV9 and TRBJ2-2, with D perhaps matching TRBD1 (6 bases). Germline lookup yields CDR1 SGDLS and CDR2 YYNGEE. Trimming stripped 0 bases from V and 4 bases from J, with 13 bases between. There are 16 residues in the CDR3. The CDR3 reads CASSVAQGRATGELFF. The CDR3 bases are TGTGCCAGCAGCGTAGCTCAGGGGCGTGCCACCGGGGAGCTGTTTTTT.

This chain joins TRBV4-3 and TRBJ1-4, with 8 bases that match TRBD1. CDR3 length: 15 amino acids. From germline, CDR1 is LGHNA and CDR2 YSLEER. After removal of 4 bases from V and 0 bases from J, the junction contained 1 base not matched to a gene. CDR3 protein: CASSLDRATNEKLFF. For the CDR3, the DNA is TGCGCCAGCAGCCTGGACAGGGCAACTAATGAAAAACTGTTTTTT.

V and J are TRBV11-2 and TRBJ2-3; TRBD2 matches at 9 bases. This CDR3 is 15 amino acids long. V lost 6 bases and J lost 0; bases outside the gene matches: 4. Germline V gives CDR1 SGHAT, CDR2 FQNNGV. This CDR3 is CASRGGLASTDTQYF. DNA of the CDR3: TGTGCCAGCAGGGGGGGACTAGCTAGCACAGATACGCAGTATTTT.

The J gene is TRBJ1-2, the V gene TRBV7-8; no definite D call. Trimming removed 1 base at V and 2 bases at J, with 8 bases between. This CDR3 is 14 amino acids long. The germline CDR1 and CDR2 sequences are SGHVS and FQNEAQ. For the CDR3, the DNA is TGTGCCAGCAGCTTAGAGGGAGCAAACTATGGCTACACCTTC. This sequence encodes CASSLEGANYGYTF.

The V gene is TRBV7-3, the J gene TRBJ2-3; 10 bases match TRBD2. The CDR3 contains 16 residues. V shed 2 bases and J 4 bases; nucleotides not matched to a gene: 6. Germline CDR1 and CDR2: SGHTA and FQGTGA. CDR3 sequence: CASSLVPSGGADTQYF. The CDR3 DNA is TGTGCCAGCAGCTTAGTTCCTAGCGGGGGTGCAGATACGCAGTATTTT. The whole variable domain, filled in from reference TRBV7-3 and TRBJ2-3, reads GAGVSQTPSNKVTEKGKYVELRCDPISGHTALYWYRQSLGQGPEFLIYFQGTGAADDSGLPNDRFFAVRPEGSVSTLKIQRTERGDSAVYLCASSLVPSGGADTQYFGPGTRLTVL.

This CDR3 reads CASSPRGTDSYEQYF. The CDR3 DNA reads as TGTGCCAGCAGCCCCCGGGGGACGGACTCCTACGAGCAGTACTTC. This chain links TRBV9 with TRBJ2-7, with D maybe TRBD2 (6 bases). V dropped 4 bases and J dropped 0 bases, with 14 bases sitting between them. Per the germline V gene, CDR1 is SGDLS and CDR2 is YYNGEE. The CDR3 totals 15 residues.

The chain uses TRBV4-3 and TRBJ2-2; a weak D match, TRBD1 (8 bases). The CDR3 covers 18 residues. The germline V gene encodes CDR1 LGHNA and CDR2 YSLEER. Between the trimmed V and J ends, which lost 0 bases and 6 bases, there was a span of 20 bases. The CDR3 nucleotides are TGCGCCAGCAGCCAAGATGGAGGAACAGGGGGGGGGTCCGGGGAGCTGTTTTTT. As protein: CASSQDGGTGGGSGELFF.

This CDR3 reads CASSYDQGLSGNTIYF. Here the CDR3 DNA reads TGTGCCAGCAGTTACGATCAGGGCCTCTCTGGAAACACCATATATTTT. The chain employs TRBV6-5 and TRBJ1-3, with a tentative D call TRBD1 (5 bases). The CDR3 loop spans 16 amino acids. Germline V gives CDR1 MNHEY, CDR2 SVGAGI. Trimming took 2 bases from V and 0 from J, leaving 11 bases between them.

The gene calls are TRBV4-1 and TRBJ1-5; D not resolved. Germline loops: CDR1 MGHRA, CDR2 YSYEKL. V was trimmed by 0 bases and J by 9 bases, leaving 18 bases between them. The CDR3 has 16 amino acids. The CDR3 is CASSQDRYEYAWPQHF. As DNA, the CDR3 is TGCGCCAGCAGCCAAGATCGGTATGAGTATGCCTGGCCCCAGCATTTT.